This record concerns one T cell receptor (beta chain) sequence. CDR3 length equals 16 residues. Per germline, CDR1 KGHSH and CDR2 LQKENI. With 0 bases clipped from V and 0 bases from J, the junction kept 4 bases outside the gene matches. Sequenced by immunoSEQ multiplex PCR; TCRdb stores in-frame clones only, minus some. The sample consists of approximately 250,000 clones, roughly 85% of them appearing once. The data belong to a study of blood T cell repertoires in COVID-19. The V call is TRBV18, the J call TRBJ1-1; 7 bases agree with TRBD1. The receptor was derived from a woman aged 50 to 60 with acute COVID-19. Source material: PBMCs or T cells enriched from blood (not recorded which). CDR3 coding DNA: TGTGCCAGCTCACCACCGCTAGGGGGCCTGAACACTGAAGCTTTCTTT. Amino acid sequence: CASSPPLGGLNTEAFF. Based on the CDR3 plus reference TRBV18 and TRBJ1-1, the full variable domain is NAGVMQNPRHLVRRRGQEARLRCSPMKGHSHVYWYRQLPEEGLKFMVYLQKENIIDESGMPKERFSAEFPKEGPSILRIQQVVRGDSAAYFCASSPPLGGLNTEAFFGQGTRLTVV.